This T cell receptor beta chain came from a study of CXCR3-negative and CXCR3-positive naive CD8 T cells (dated by TCRdb to between 2017 and 2020). With regard to the full study: In total, some 150 million TRB reads were obtained, corresponding to roughly 1.5 +/- 0.3 million reads per library. The diversity and physicochemical repertoire analyses included 11 donors pooled from two independent experiments. For the TRBV-TRBJ cluster analysis, the naive subsets came from 5 donors, while the memory cells came from 3 donors.

The full study reports these points: Surface CD5, linked to self-reactivity in mice, was comparable between naive subsets; TCR interaction strength was therefore also inferred from TRB CDR3 physicochemical properties. Freshly isolated PBMCs were used for most assays because CXCR3 expression partially decreased after cryopreservation. TRB CDR3s from CXCR3-positive naive cells showed higher hydrophobicity (lower Kidera factor 4), lower energy, and higher strength and volume indices than CXCR3-negative naive cells. Both naive subsets had comparably high repertoire diversity, while memory CD8+ T cells had much lower repertoire diversity. Similar TRBV-TRBJ usage was shown by naive CXCR3-negative and CXCR3-positive cells from the same donor, whereas distinct patterns were shown by memory cells.

The listed sequencing device is NextSeq 550. The Human TCR Profiling Kit (MiLaboratory) was used to make UMI-labeled 5' RACE TRB cDNA libraries. The full amount of extracted RNA was used for cDNA synthesis, and the full amount of resulting cDNA was used for PCR amplification. Libraries were prepared in parallel with an identical number of PCR cycles. In the authors' own workflow: MIGEC and MiXCR extracted about 50,000 +/- 10,000 unique UMI-labeled TRB cDNA molecules per library, requiring at least two reads per UMI. On average, 40,000 +/- 10,000 functional in-frame TRB CDR3 nucleotide clonotypes lacking stop codons were found per library. After downsampling to 5000 UMI-labeled TRB molecules per sample, diversity metrics such as normalized Shannon-Wiener and Chao1 were calculated in VDJtools. Clonotype-size-weighted physicochemical properties of the central five CDR3 residues (interaction energy, strength, volume and Kidera factor 4) were computed in VDJtools. Reprocessed by TCRdb, the reads give a single entry per CDR3 protein sequence, without DNA. The V and J calls, along with clone size, are taken from TCRdb and not from the paper's own processing. The sample has approximately 58,000 distinct CDR3 sequences on record. The ten largest make up 0.42% of the sample.

Each CD8+ T cell subset was flow-sorted in triplicate, with fewer than 350,000 cells per subset placed directly into RLT lysis buffer. To keep memory contaminants out, a stringent definition of naive CD8+ T cells was applied: CD45RO-CCR7+CD27+CD95-. Using standard density gradient centrifugation, peripheral blood mononuclear cells were isolated from buffy coats. A FACSAria III was used to flow-sort naive CD8+ T cells into CXCR3-negative and CXCR3-positive populations. An RNeasy Mini Kit was used to extract total RNA from the sorted cells. Of note for this clonotype: It has no known antigen specificity.

The sample consisted of naive CXCR3- CD8+ T cells from blood. Interpreted using the paper, the cell subset or site label stands for: CD45RO-CCR7+CD27+CD95- naive CD8+ T cells lacking CXCR3 (TNR3-). The clonotype was recovered from a human donor in good health. Some clones in this sample may be carry-over from other donors' samples.

The CDR3 region has the sequence CASSYSEGAEAFF. The sequence links TRBV6-5 to TRBJ1-1; TCRdb's D call, TRBD1, is unchecked because there is no DNA. From the cysteine through the phenylalanine, the CDR3 covers 13 amino acids. No coding sequence is recorded. Via the germline V gene, CDR1 is MNHEY and CDR2 SVGAGI.